This TCR beta chain was identified during a study of post-analysis software for immune sequencing data. Study-wide points: Normalized Chao1 diversity in multiple sclerosis patients fell significantly below that of controls. With TRBV5-6, TRBV5-1 and TRBV20-1 included, 4 or 5 TRBV segments were more frequent in patients than in controls.

TCR beta cDNA libraries had unique molecular identifiers. MiXCR, run by TCRdb on the PCR reads, gives a single entry per CDR3 protein. Altogether about 460,000 distinct CDR3 sequences are present, around 40% being singletons, with the ten largest covering about an eighth. CDR3 size: 14 residues. In germline, CDR1 is DFQATT, CDR2 SNEGSKA (reference sequence). V lost 7 bases, J lost 2 bases, and 16 bases lay in between. A note on this clonotype: Its antigen is not known.

This clonotype was sampled from a girl aged 5 to 17 with multiple sclerosis. Sequencing used blood. The genes are TRBV20-1 and TRBJ2-3; the D is unclear. In DNA form, the CDR3 reads TGCAGTGTCATACCTCCCCATAACACAGATACGCAGTATTTT. This gives the protein CSVIPPHNTDTQYF.